One sample yielded the 17 T cell receptor beta chains listed below, sequenced in a study of blood T cell repertoires in COVID-19. Measured with immunoSEQ multiplex PCR; TCRdb has only the in-frame clones, and not every one. The table lists 110,000 or so clones, 75% to 90% of them singletons. The sample was peripheral blood. The source of these receptors is a human donor in a cohort sampled during active COVID-19.

This clone was found a few times. CDR3 sequence: CASSESSTHEQYF. The DNA of the CDR3 is TGCGCCAGCAGTGAGTCCTCGACACACGAGCAGTACTTC. The chain recombines TRBV10-1 with TRBJ2-7; no firm D call. CDR1 and CDR2 (germline): WNHNN, SYGVQD (reference sequence). The CDR3 is made up of 13 amino acids. Trimming took off 0 bases at V and 5 bases at J, with 8 bases between the two ends.

This chain links TRBV13 with TRBJ2-1, with D perhaps TRBD1 (5 bases). Germline V CDR1 and CDR2: PRHDT, FYEKMQ (reference sequence). The CDR3 contains 15 residues. V lost 0 bases, J lost 3 bases, and 9 bases lay in between. The CDR3 sequence is CASSLGPTGYNEQFF. As DNA, the CDR3 is TGTGCCAGCAGCTTAGGCCCCACAGGCTACAATGAGCAGTTCTTC.

J is TRBJ1-6 and V is TRBV5-1, with TRBD1 as a possible D gene (5 bases). Germline loops: CDR1 SGHRS, CDR2 YFSETQ. Between the trimmed V and J ends, which lost 3 bases and 1 base, there was a span of 11 bases. CDR3 length: 16 amino acids. The CDR3 here is CASSSSGGSYNSPLHF. CDR3 DNA: TGCGCCAGCAGCTCCTCGGGGGGGTCCTATAATTCACCCCTCCACTTT. Full variable domain (missing parts from reference TRBV5-1 and TRBJ1-6): KAGVTQTPRYLIKTRGQQVTLSCSPISGHRSVSWYQQTPGQGLQFLFEYFSETQRNKGNFPGRFSGRQFSNSRSEMNVSTLELGDSALYLCASSSSGGSYNSPLHFGNGTRLTVT.

The V and J genes are TRBV4-3 and TRBJ2-1; a possible D gene is TRBD2 (5 bases). Per germline, CDR1 LGHNA and CDR2 YSLEER. There are 14 residues in the CDR3. Trimming stripped 0 bases from V and 9 bases from J, with 12 bases between. For the CDR3, the DNA is TGCGCCAGCAGCCAAGAAGGGAGATCGGGTGAGCAGTTCTTC. It translates to CASSQEGRSGEQFF.

This chain links TRBV4-1 with TRBJ1-2, with D possibly matching TRBD1 (5 bases). The CDR3 is made up of 17 amino acids. V shed 2 bases and J shed 0 bases, with 16 bases lying between them. The germline V gene has CDR1 MGHRA and CDR2 YSYEKL. Here the CDR3 reads CASSQSIRDAANYGYTF. CDR3 in DNA: TGCGCCAGCAGCCAATCCATCAGGGATGCAGCTAACTATGGCTACACCTTC.

V usage is TRBV28 and J usage is TRBJ2-7; 8 bases agree with TRBD1. V was pared by 8 bases and J by 3 bases, with 3 bases of the junction left unmatched. Germline V gene data show CDR1 as MDHEN and CDR2 as SYDVKM. This CDR3 is built from 12 residues. This CDR3 is CASLGQGYEQYF. The CDR3 DNA sequence: TGTGCCAGCCTAGGACAGGGCTACGAGCAGTACTTC.

This chain uses TRBV29-1 with TRBJ1-2; D might be TRBD1 (6 bases). The CDR3 has 14 amino acids. The germline V gene has CDR1 SQVTM and CDR2 ANQGSEA. V was shortened by 0 bases and J by 7 bases, with 15 bases between the two germline ends. This CDR3 is CSVEEITGMAGYTF. The CDR3 nucleotides are TGCAGCGTTGAAGAGATTACAGGGATGGCTGGCTACACCTTC.

Remarks on this clone: Different DNA sequences within this sample yield the same CDR3. V usage is TRBV12-5 and J usage is TRBJ2-3; the match to TRBD2 covers 8 bases. The length of the CDR3 is 14 residues. Germline V gives CDR1 LGHNT, CDR2 FRNRAP. With V trimmed by 6 bases and J by 4 bases, 6 bases remained unmatched. For the CDR3, the DNA is TGTGCTAGTGGCGGGGCGGGGGGTTCAGATACGCAGTATTTT. This encodes CASGGAGGSDTQYF.

This clone has just one count. This rearrangement joins TRBV10-3 to TRBJ2-3; possibly TRBD1 for D (5 bases). Trimming removed 0 bases at V and 3 bases at J, with 10 bases between. This CDR3 region has 15 residues. The V gene's germline CDR1 is ENHRY and CDR2 SYGVKD. The CDR3 is CAISESKAGTDTQYF. The CDR3 DNA reads as TGTGCCATCAGTGAGTCGAAGGCAGGGACAGATACGCAGTATTTT.

J is TRBJ1-5 and V is TRBV24-1, with 11 bases identical to TRBD1. The CDR3 runs 15 residues. With V trimmed by 2 bases and J by 8 bases, 4 bases remained unmatched. From germline, CDR1 is KGHDR and CDR2 SFDVKD. CDR3 bases: TGTGCCACCAGTGATTCCTGGACAGGGGGCGAGCCCCAGCATTTT. Encoded protein: CATSDSWTGGEPQHF.

This chain uses TRBV20-1 with TRBJ2-1; 7 nucleotides agree with TRBD2. The V segment lost 3 bases and the J segment 3 bases; nucleotides outside the gene matches: 8. The CDR3 runs 15 residues. The germline V gene encodes CDR1 DFQATT and CDR2 SNEGSKA (reference sequence). In DNA form, the CDR3 reads TGCAGTGCTAGTCCCAGCGGGGTCGACTACAATGAGCAGTTCTTC. It is translated as CSASPSGVDYNEQFF.

This clone occurred a few times. The chain employs TRBV19 and TRBJ1-6, with D uncertain. V dropped 5 bases and J dropped 6 bases, with 8 bases sitting between them. This CDR3 has 13 amino acids. CDR1 LNHDA and CDR2 SQIVND come from the germline V gene (reference sequence). DNA of the CDR3: TGTGCCAGTAGTGGGAGAGGTAATTCACCCCTCCACTTT. Protein: CASSGRGNSPLHF.

This CDR3 reads CASSLRGGDYNEQFF. The CDR3 bases are TGTGCCAGCAGCCTTCGTGGCGGGGATTACAATGAGCAGTTCTTC. V usage is TRBV5-6 and J usage is TRBJ2-1; tentative D call: TRBD2 (6 bases). The V end was cut by 4 bases, the J end by 4 bases, with 15 bases between. Per the germline V gene, CDR1 is SGHDT and CDR2 is YYEEEE. The CDR3 consists of 15 residues.

The CDR3 protein is CAISNWGGDEQFF. The CDR3 nucleotides are TGTGCCATCAGTAACTGGGGAGGGGATGAGCAGTTCTTC. This sequence joins TRBV10-3 and TRBJ2-1; TRBD2 matches at 7 bases. The germline gives CDR1 ENHRY, CDR2 SYGVKD. This CDR3 spans 13 amino acids. Losses at the gene ends were 5 bases for V and 8 bases for J; bases not matched to a gene: 6.

The gene calls are TRBV30 and TRBJ1-1; no firm D call. Germline V lookup: CDR1 GTSNPN, CDR2 SVGIG (reference sequence). The CDR3 runs 14 residues. The V gene lost 3 bases and the J gene lost 3 bases, with 14 bases spanning the gap. CDR3 DNA: TGTGCCTGGAGCCCTAGCGGCGGCCACACTGAAGCTTTCTTT. Protein: CAWSPSGGHTEAFF.

Comment on this clone: The junction departs from the called germline gene at one end, perhaps through a read error. The chain couples TRBV13 to TRBJ2-4; TRBD1 is a possible D gene (6 bases). CDR1 PRHDT and CDR2 FYEKMQ come from the germline V gene (reference sequence). CDR3 length equals 17 residues. CDR3: CASSSLVAGVAENIQYF. Written as DNA, the CDR3 is TGTGCCAGCAGCTCTCTTGTGGCAGGGGTAGCCGAAAACATTCAGTACTTC. The full variable domain, completed using reference TRBV13 and TRBJ2-4, is AAGVIQSPRHLIKEKRETATLKCYPIPRHDTVYWYQQGPGQDPQFLISFYEKMQSDKGSIPDRFSAQQFSDYHSELNMSSLELGDSALYFCASSSLVAGVAENIQYFGAGTRLSVL.

This chain uses TRBV24-1 with TRBJ2-2, with a weak D call TRBD1 (6 bases). The CDR3 runs to 16 residues. V was cut by 5 bases and J by 0 bases, with 12 bases left in between. Germline V CDR1 and CDR2: KGHDR, SFDVKD. This CDR3 is CATSGLGGTNTGELFF. In DNA form, the CDR3 reads TGTGCCACCAGTGGTTTAGGGGGAACGAACACCGGGGAGCTGTTTTTT.